This T cell receptor beta chain emerged from a study of type 1 regulatory T cells. Looking at the study overall: T-allo10 is an in vitro-generated, Tr1-enriched CD4 T cell product specific for alloantigen.

TCRdb itself ran the reads through MiXCR, one entry per CDR3 protein. Counted here are 60,000 to 70,000 distinct CDR3 sequences, 63% occurring once; the ten biggest clones make up 7.6%. The V gene lost 7 bases and the J gene lost 2 bases, with 8 bases spanning the gap. CDR1 is SQVTM, CDR2 ANQGSEA, per germline. The CDR3 is made up of 11 amino acids. Graft donor-derived T-allo10 cells were described as host-alloantigen-specific, anergic, and alloantigen-specifically suppressive. For this clonotype: The antigen is not known.

The TCR sequence derives from a human donor in good health. The chain carries TRBV29-1 and TRBJ2-5; a possible D gene is TRBD1 (6 bases). Sequencing used cultured T cells, either the whole culture or a sorted T cell fraction (not recorded which). Subset specified: Tr1-enriched cell product generated in vitro against host alloantigens. As DNA, the CDR3 is TGCAGCGGGGGGCTACAAGAGACCCAGTACTTC. It codes for CSGGLQETQYF.